This section outlines one T cell receptor (beta chain) sequence together with its context. Its matching antigen is unknown. Germline is not matched at one junction end, which may reflect a read error. This record belongs to a study of post-analysis software for immune sequencing data. About the research overall: The cohort encompassed relapsing-remitting, secondary progressive and progressive-relapsing multiple sclerosis disease courses. Study-level findings and limits: With TRBV5-6, TRBV5-1 and TRBV20-1 included, about 5 TRBV segments were more frequent in patients than in controls.

The length of the CDR3 is 15 residues. Germline CDR1 reads SGHRS; CDR2 reads YFSETQ. The authors incorporated unique molecular identifiers into the TCR beta cDNA libraries. TCRdb reprocessed the PCR reads with MiXCR, giving one entry per CDR3 protein. Of more than 450,000 distinct CDR3 sequences listed, around a third are singletons. The chain has TRBV5-1 and TRBJ1-1; perhaps TRBD1 as D (6 bases). The receptor's source is a girl aged 2 to 17 with multiple sclerosis. Sample: blood. The CDR3 bases are TGCGCCAACAGCGCCCTACAGGGCCCGGGGCCTGAAGCTTTCTTT. Protein product: CANSALQGPGPEAFF.